The 8 T cell receptor beta chains given below trace back to one sample, sequenced in a study of blood T cell repertoires in COVID-19. Some clones are missing from TCRdb's copy, which holds only in-frame ones; the method was immunoSEQ multiplex PCR. The sample has some 120,000 clones; 84% are singletons. Material for sequencing was peripheral blood. The receptors originated from a woman aged 55-70 years with acute or convalescent COVID-19.

The V call is TRBV5-1, the J call TRBJ1-2, with D maybe TRBD1 (5 bases). Trimming took 0 bases from V and 4 from J, leaving 13 bases between them. Germline V CDR1 and CDR2: SGHRS, YFSETQ. This CDR3 has 15 residues. The CDR3 DNA reads as TGCGCCAGCAGCTTGGGGCCGGACGGGGGCTATGGCTACACCTTC. This gives the protein CASSLGPDGGYGYTF.

The rearrangement uses TRBV9 and TRBJ1-2; D unclear. Trimming left V 4 bases short and J 4 bases short, with 8 bases between. This CDR3 has 12 amino acids. The germline V gene encodes CDR1 SGDLS and CDR2 YYNGEE. The CDR3 DNA follows: TGTGCCAGCAGCCCCCCCTCCTATGGCTACACCTTC. Encoded protein: CASSPPSYGYTF. The whole variable domain, remainder taken from reference TRBV9 and TRBJ1-2, is DSGVTQTPKHLITATGQRVTLRCSPRSGDLSVYWYQQSLDQGLQFLIQYYNGEERAKGNILERFSAQQFPDLHSELNLSSLELGDSALYFCASSPPSYGYTFGSGTRLTVV.

The rearrangement joins TRBV14 to TRBJ1-1; possible D gene TRBD1, 5 bases. Germline CDR1 is SGHDN and CDR2 is FVKESK. The CDR3 consists of 13 residues. V was shortened by 4 bases and J by 6 bases, with 12 bases between the two germline ends. The CDR3 DNA reads TGTGCCAGCAGCCCCCTCTGGGGGGCTGAAGCTTTCTTT. Translating it yields CASSPLWGAEAFF. The complete variable domain, with remaining parts taken from reference TRBV14 and TRBJ1-1, reads EAGVTQFPSHSVIEKGQTVTLRCDPISGHDNLYWYRRVMGKEIKFLLHFVKESKQDESGMPNNRFLAERTGGTYSTLKVQPAELEDSGVYFCASSPLWGAEAFFGQGTRLTVV.

The J gene is TRBJ1-1, the V gene TRBV24-1; the D gene is possibly TRBD1 (5 bases). The V gene's germline CDR1 is KGHDR and CDR2 SFDVKD. The CDR3 has 13 amino acids. Trimming pared 4 bases from V and 3 bases from J, leaving 8 bases between. The chain's CDR3 is CATSEWGDTEAFF. CDR3 nucleotides: TGTGCCACCAGTGAGTGGGGGGACACTGAAGCTTTCTTT.

J is TRBJ2-5 and V is TRBV7-3; D perhaps matches TRBD1 (5 bases). From germline, CDR1 is SGHTA and CDR2 FQGTGA. Trimming cost V 5 bases and J 2 bases, with 12 bases left between them. The CDR3 length is 14 residues. The CDR3 loop reads CASSPQGLQETQYF. The DNA of the CDR3 is TGTGCCAGCAGCCCGCAGGGTCTTCAAGAGACCCAGTACTTC.

This clone was seen a few times. The chain uses TRBV6-5 and TRBJ1-2, with TRBD1 as a possible D gene (5 bases). The CDR3 loop spans 15 amino acids. Germline assignment: CDR1 MNHEY and CDR2 SVGAGI. The germline V and J ends were trimmed by 4 bases and 6 bases, with 18 bases remaining between them. DNA of the CDR3: TGTGCCAGCAGTTGGCAAGCCGGGACTATGGATGGCTACACCTTC. Encoded protein: CASSWQAGTMDGYTF.

This sequence joins TRBV4-1 and TRBJ1-5; possibly TRBD1 for D (5 bases). Germline V lookup: CDR1 MGHRA, CDR2 YSYEKL. V was shortened by 4 bases and J by 2 bases, with 12 bases between the two germline ends. This CDR3 has 15 residues. This chain's CDR3 is CASSPGGGGNQPQHF. In DNA, the CDR3 is TGCGCCAGCAGCCCCGGCGGGGGAGGCAATCAGCCCCAGCATTTT.

CDR3 loop: CASSQEGGGESTIYF. The CDR3, as DNA: TGTGCCAGCAGCCAAGAAGGGGGCGGTGAAAGCACCATATATTTT. The rearrangement joins TRBV3-1 (or the pseudogene TRBV3-2) to TRBJ1-3; 7 nucleotides agree with TRBD1. The J segment lost 9 bases and the V segment lost 0 bases, leaving 8 bases of the junction unmatched. Germline V gene data show CDR1 as LGHDT and CDR2 as YNNKEL (reference sequence). The CDR3 totals 15 residues.